This T cell receptor (beta chain) was documented in a study of blood T cell repertoires in COVID-19 (dated by TCRdb to the early 2020s). Study-level background: Collaborator samples came from the United States, Italy and Spain and covered acute and convalescent phases of COVID-19. HLA class I and class II types, where available, came from metadata supplied by the sample provider rather than from assay-based typing. The samples were drawn from the first 160 participants of the ongoing ImmuneRACE study and from 1,254 subjects provided by 6 global collaborators. The repertoires were released in a freely available public database intended as a resource for research on the immune response to SARS-CoV-2. The prospective study material was composed of cDNA or gDNA derived from T cells, B-cell-depleted T cells, or PBMCs. The dataset comprised deeply sampled blood TCRbeta repertoires from subjects exposed to, actively infected with, or recovered from COVID-19. Nearly every sample came with metadata listing a de-identified subject ID, COVID-19 status, age in years and sex.

The immunoSEQ Assay, a bias-controlled multiplex PCR, was used to amplify TCRbeta CDR3 regions from genomic DNA. Per the authors' processing: The number of nucleated cells in each sample was estimated from the amplification of reference gene primers within the assay. To quantify the absolute abundance of each unique TCRbeta CDR3 rearrangement, sequence reads were collapsed and filtered. For each sample, productive Simpson clonality was calculated as the square root of Simpson's diversity index over productive rearrangements. Drawn from immuneACCESS, this table holds only the in-frame rearrangements with V and J called that TCRdb kept. Clones are partly lost; checked studies trace under half to an unresolved V gene and leave the rest unexplained. The V and J calls and clone size are taken from that table; D and trimming were inferred from the DNA. This sample comprises approximately 270,000 clones, roughly 86% of them detected only once. The ten top clones hold about 2% of the sample.

Here is what the overall study found, with its caveats: The amount of clinical and demographic metadata varied by source and participant and was provided uncurated.

Trimming takes 7 bases from V and 5 bases from J, and the germline ends sit 11 bases apart. The germline V gene (reference sequence) yields GTSNPN for CDR1 and SVGIG for CDR2. The CDR3 sequence holds 11 residues, the cysteine and phenylalanine included. Just CDR3 DNA is preserved here, 33 bases in frame from base 1. In the prospective study, participants were roughly 18 to 100 years old, resided in about two dozen geographic areas of the United States, and were enrolled through a virtual design. In the prospective study, participants were assigned to cohorts based on the clinical history participants reported in a screening survey and a study questionnaire. Recovered participants in ImmuneRACE Cohort 3 were defined as having two consecutive negative NP/OP PCR tests, clearance from a healthcare professional, or resolution of symptoms. In the prospective study, whole blood, serum and a nasopharyngeal or oropharyngeal swab were collected from each participant by mobile phlebotomists. Prospective study participants could optionally give additional blood draws and questionnaires over an approximately 2-month period. Prospective study blood samples were shipped either frozen or at room temperature before DNA extraction.

In the case of this clone: Its cognate antigen has yet to be identified. No much larger clone is present one base from it, and per-base qualities are unavailable.

This receptor was taken from a woman aged 55-69 years who had recovered from COVID-19. The sequenced material came from PBMCs or T cells enriched from blood (not recorded which). The sequence is built from TRBV30 and TRBJ2-5; perhaps TRBD1 is the D gene, with 7 bases matching. The sequence in DNA is TGTGCCTTCTCAGGGGGGGAGACCCAGTACTTC. Its product reads: CAFSGGETQYF. Beyond the CDR3, the reference TRBV30 and TRBJ2-5 genes provide the residues; the full variable domain reads: SQTIHQWPATLVQPVGSPLSLECTVEGTSNPNLYWYRQAAGRGLQLLFYSVGIGQISSEVPQNLSASRPQDRQFILSSKKLLLSDSGFYLCAFSGGETQYFGPGTRLLVL.